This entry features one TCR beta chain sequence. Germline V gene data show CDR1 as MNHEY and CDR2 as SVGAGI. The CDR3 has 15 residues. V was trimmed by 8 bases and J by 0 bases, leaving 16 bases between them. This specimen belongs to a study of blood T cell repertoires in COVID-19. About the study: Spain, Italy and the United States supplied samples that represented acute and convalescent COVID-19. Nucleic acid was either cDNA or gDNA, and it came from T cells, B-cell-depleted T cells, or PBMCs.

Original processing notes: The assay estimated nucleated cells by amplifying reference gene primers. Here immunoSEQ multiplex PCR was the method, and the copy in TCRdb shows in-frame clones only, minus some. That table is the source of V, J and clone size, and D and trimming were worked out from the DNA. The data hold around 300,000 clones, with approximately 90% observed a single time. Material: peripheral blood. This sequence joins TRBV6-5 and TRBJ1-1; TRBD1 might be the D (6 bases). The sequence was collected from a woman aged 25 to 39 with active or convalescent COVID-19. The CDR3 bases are TGTGCCAGCGTGCTCTTAACAGGGATGAACACTGAAGCTTTCTTT. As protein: CASVLLTGMNTEAFF.